This note documents a single T cell receptor beta chain sequence. Profiling relied on immunoSEQ multiplex PCR, and the TCRdb table lists in-frame clones only, not all of them. Here the sample spans roughly 21,000 clones, about 85% being singletons. This entry is derived from a study of control samples from healthy donors and cancer patients. V lost 4 bases to trimming and J lost 3 bases; unmatched junction nucleotides: 11. The CDR3 is 16 amino acids. CDR1 and CDR2 from the germline V gene are MGHRA and YSYEKL. The V and J genes are TRBV4-1 and TRBJ1-2; 7 nucleotides align to TRBD1. The receptor comes from a man in his 60s with colorectal cancer. What was sequenced was PBMCs. CDR3 nucleotide sequence: TGCGCCAGCAGCCCCACACCCGGGACAGTATACTATGGCTACACCTTC. Translated, it gives CASSPTPGTVYYGYTF.